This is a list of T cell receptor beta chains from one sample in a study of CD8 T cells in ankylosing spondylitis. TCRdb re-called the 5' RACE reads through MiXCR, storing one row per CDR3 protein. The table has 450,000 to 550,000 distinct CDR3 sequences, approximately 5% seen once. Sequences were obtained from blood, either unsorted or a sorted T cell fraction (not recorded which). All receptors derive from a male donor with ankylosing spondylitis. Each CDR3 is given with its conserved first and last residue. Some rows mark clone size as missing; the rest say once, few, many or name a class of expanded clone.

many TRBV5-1 CASSLGGVNNEQFF
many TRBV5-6 CATSTQGLYGYTF
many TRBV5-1 CASSLGGMNTEAFF
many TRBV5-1 CASSLAGQLQFF
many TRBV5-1 CASSLGGPRNSPLHF
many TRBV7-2 CASSLEGVTQYF
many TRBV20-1 CSASRTGRNQPQHF
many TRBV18 CASQNTEAFF
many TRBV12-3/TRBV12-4 CASSFGGANTEAFF
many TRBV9 CASSVGGEGYYGYTF
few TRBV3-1 CASSPEWSGNTEAFF
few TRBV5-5 CASRWGLADNEQFF
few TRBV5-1 CASSKDHTTGETQYF
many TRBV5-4 CASSLAGKLEAFF
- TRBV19 CASSMLASVYNEQFF
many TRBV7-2 CASSSSKRAFSYNEQFF
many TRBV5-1 CASSLDAGGYEQYF
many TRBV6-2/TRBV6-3 CASSYRGSQYNEQFF
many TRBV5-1 CASTLGGANSDTQYF
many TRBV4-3 CASSQEGQDYNSPLHF
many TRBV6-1 CASSNGDRGREQYF
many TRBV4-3 CASSQDRGLGAGELFF
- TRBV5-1 CASSPDVQETQYF
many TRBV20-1 CSARDGARGSHQPQHF
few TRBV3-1 CASSQTVPNTEAFF
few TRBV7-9 CASSDAGTGSFTEAFF
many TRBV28 CASSLTVQPQHF
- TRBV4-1 CASTQSLGLARETQYF
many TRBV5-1 CASSNQGNTEAFF
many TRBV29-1 CSVVGGRESYNEQFF
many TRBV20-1 CSAEGNEQFF
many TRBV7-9 CASSLPGLAKNIQYF
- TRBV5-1 CASSHRPSGRLRDTGELFF
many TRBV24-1 CATSEPGRGTDTQYF
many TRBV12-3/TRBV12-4 CASTRAGGWTGELFF
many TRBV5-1 CASSLATPGDTEAFF
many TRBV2 CASRLSGAGGGETQYF
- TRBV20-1 CSASPAGRVKPQHF
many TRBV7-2 CASSHNFGRGVTGELFF
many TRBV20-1 CSASITGPQHF
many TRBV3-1 CASSQDAREAFF
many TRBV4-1 CASSPEWGWAKNIQYF
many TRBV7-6 CASSLSPGSDGYTF
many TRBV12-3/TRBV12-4 CASRQRGSNTEAFF
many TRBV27 CASSLGQKTLYGYTF
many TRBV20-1 CSASDRGRYGYTF
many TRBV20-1 CSAPHSTRRYF
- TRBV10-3 CAISPTGNQDGYTF
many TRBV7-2 CASSLARGATDTQYF
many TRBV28 CASSSPGTVFSYEQYF
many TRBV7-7 CASRQGARRELFF
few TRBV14 CASSQAGTAFFTYEQYF
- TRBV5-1 CASSRGLAGRQETQYF